This TCR beta chain was profiled in a study of blood T cell repertoires in COVID-19 (dated by TCRdb to 2019 to 2021). For the study in its entirety: Collaborator samples came from the United States, Italy and Spain and covered acute and convalescent phases of COVID-19. The samples were drawn from the first 160 participants of the ongoing ImmuneRACE study and from over a thousand subjects provided by 6 global collaborators. Deeply sampled blood TCRbeta repertoires from subjects exposed to, actively infected with, or recovered from COVID-19 were included in the dataset. Nearly every sample came with metadata listing a de-identified subject ID, COVID-19 status, age in years and sex. HLA class I and class II types, where available, came from metadata supplied by the sample provider rather than from assay-based typing. The prospective study material was composed of cDNA or gDNA derived from T cells, B-cell-depleted T cells, or PBMCs. A freely available public database, intended as a resource for researchers studying the immune response to SARS-CoV-2, is where the repertoires were released.

Broader findings and caveats from the paper: The quantity of clinical and demographic metadata differed by source and by participant and was supplied without curation.

For this clone: This clone's antigen is unknown. Base qualities are not at hand, and no much larger clone is one base apart.

The CDR3 holds 16 amino acids from the cysteine to the phenylalanine. The DNA shown is the 48-base CDR3, in frame from base 1. V loses 4 bases at its end and J loses 5 bases; junction bases beyond the gene matches: 11. Sequences SGHRS (CDR1) and YFSETQ (CDR2) are obtained from the germline V gene. In Seattle, one collaborating source enrolled patients while the infection was active and tracked those patients longitudinally over the course of disease. Each collaborating institution followed its own protocols to collect whole blood in K2EDTA tubes. Collaborator samples were shipped for TCRbeta analysis as frozen whole blood, isolated PBMCs, or DNA extracted from either sample type. TCRbeta CDR3 regions were amplified from genomic DNA by means of the immunoSEQ Assay, a bias-controlled multiplex PCR. From the authors' description of their analysis: Within the assay, amplification of reference gene primers was used to estimate how many nucleated cells each sample contained. To quantify the absolute abundance of each unique TCRbeta CDR3 rearrangement, sequence reads were collapsed and filtered. Productive Simpson clonality was computed per sample as the square root of Simpson's diversity index over productive rearrangements. As stored in TCRdb, this immuneACCESS dataset retains in-frame rearrangements with V and J assigned. A fraction of the clones does not appear; measured against another copy, unresolved V genes explain less than half of the discrepancy, and the remainder lacks a known reason. V, J and clone size are those of that table, while D and trimming were read from the DNA. This sample holds about 300,000 clones; around nine tenths were observed only once. The ten largest clones take up 1.5% to 2% of the sample.

The sample was peripheral blood. The sequence was obtained from a woman in her 30s with COVID-19, enrolled during active disease. The sequence is built from TRBV5-1 and TRBJ1-4; 7 nucleotides in the junction match TRBD1. The nucleotide sequence is TGCGCCAGCAGCGACCCCGACAGGGATGGGAATGAAAAACTGTTTTTT. It specifies CASSDPDRDGNEKLFF.